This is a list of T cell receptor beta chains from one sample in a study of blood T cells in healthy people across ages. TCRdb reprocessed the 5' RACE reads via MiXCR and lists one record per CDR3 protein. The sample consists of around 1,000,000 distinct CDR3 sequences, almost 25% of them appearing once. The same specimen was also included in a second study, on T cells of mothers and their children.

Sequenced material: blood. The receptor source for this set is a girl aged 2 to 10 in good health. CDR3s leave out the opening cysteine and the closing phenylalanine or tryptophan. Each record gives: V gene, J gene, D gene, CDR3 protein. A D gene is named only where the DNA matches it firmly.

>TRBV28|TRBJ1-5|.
ASSLPHTGQPQH
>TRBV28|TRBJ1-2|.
ASSGDRAYGYT
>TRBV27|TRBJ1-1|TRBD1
ASSVTINRGMNTEAF
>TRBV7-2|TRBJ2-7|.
ASNLGAGYEQY
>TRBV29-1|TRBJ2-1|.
SDDEQF
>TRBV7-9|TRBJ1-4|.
ASSVYSPLNEKLF
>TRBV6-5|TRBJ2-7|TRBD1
ASSYGQGGTYEQY
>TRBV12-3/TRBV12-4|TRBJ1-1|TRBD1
ASSHEDGQGVVNTEAF
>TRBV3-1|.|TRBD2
ASSQDALGLAEAGSKTYNEQF
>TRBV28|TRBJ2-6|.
ASSLGGAGANVLT
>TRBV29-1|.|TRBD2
SAVLAGLLDEQF
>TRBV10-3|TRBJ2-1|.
AISSGFGHNEQF
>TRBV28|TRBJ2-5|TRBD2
ASSQPPGLAGEETQY
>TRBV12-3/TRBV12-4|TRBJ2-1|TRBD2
ASAGLVFYEQF
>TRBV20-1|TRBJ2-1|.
SARGQHEQF
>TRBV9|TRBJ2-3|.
ASSDLSDTQY
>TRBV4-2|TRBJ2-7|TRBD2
ASRATSGSLYEQY
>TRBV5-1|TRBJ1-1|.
ASSLGYGGYDRTEAF
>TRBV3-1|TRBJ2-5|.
ASSQVKTQY
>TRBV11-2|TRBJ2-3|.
ASSFTRATPTDTQY
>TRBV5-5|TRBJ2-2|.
ASSFGRIPGELF
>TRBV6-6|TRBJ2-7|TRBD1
ASSVTGGGYEQY
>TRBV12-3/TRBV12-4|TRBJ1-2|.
ASSPDSLSYGYT
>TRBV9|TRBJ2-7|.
ASSVEPLSYEQY
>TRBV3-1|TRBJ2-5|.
ASSHPASGQETQY